These T cell receptor beta chains were read from a single sample in a study of blood T cell repertoires in COVID-19. Only in-frame clones appear in the TCRdb table, and some are missing; sequencing was by immunoSEQ multiplex PCR. There are approximately 190,000 clones in the sample; roughly 82% occur only once, and about 5.5% lies in the top ten. The sequenced sample consisted of PBMCs or T cells enriched from blood (not recorded which). The receptor set was obtained from a woman aged 55-69 years with acute COVID-19. The CDR3 runs from the conserved cysteine through the conserved F or W. D genes are given only for firm matches. Expanded clones are given a class, and other clones once, few, many or no size at all.

d_gene	v_gene	j_gene	abundance	len	CDR3nt	CDR3aa
-	TRBV20-1	TRBJ1-2	few	10	TGCAGTGCTAGTGGTCGAACTGACACCTTC	CSASGRTDTF
-	TRBV2	TRBJ1-1	-	13	TGTGCCAGCAGTGCCCAGTTGAACACTGAAGCTTTCTTT	CASSAQLNTEAFF
TRBD1	TRBV30	TRBJ1-1	few	14	TGTGCCTGGAGGGGACAGGGCCAGGGCACTGAAGCTTTCTTT	CAWRGQGQGTEAFF
TRBD2	TRBV6-4	TRBJ2-3	-	14	TGTGCCAGCAGTACTAGCGGGAGCACAGATACGCAGTATTTT	CASSTSGSTDTQYF
TRBD1	TRBV4-3	TRBJ1-6	-	15	TGCGCCAGCAGCCAAGGGGACAGGGGTGCCTCACCCCTCCACTTT	CASSQGDRGASPLHF
-	TRBV19	TRBJ1-6	-	16	TGTGCCAGTAGTATAACAGGGAGCTCCTATAATTCACCCCTCCACTTT	CASSITGSSYNSPLHF
TRBD1	TRBV7-9	TRBJ2-1	-	16	TGTGCCAGCAGCTCCCAGAGGGACAGGGACCACAATGAGCAGTTCTTC	CASSSQRDRDHNEQFF
TRBD2	TRBV10-2	TRBJ2-1	-	14	TGCGCCAGCAGTACCGGGACTAGCGGGGCTCAACAGTTCTTC	CASSTGTSGAQQFF
TRBD1	TRBV7-2	TRBJ1-1	-	15	TGTGCCAGCAGCTTAGTTTCAGGGGGGCACACTGAAGCTTTCTTT	CASSLVSGGHTEAFF
TRBD2	TRBV19	TRBJ2-1	-	14	TGTGCCAGTAGTACCCTAGCGGGGGGGAATGAGCAGTTCTTC	CASSTLAGGNEQFF